These T cell receptor beta chains were read from a single sample in a study of blood T cell repertoires in COVID-19. The protocol was immunoSEQ multiplex PCR, while the TCRdb copy is restricted to in-frame clones and leaves out a portion. The sample has over 250,000 clones; approximately 83% are singletons. The sample consisted of peripheral blood. All receptors come from a woman between 50 and 59 years old who had recovered from COVID-19. Both conserved end residues are part of each CDR3. The order of the fields is clone size, D gene, J gene, CDR3 length, V gene, CDR3 DNA, CDR3 protein. D genes are given only for firm matches. A row's size may be missing; if present it is once, few, many or a size class.

>.|TRBD1|TRBJ2-7|15|TRBV24-1
TGTGCCACCAGTGATCGGGGACAGGGTGGAGACGAGCAGTACTTC
CATSDRGQGGDEQYF
>.|.|TRBJ1-1|14|TRBV5-1
TGCGCCAGCAGCACCCTAACAGGGATTGGTGAAGCTTTCTTT
CASSTLTGIGEAFF
>.|.|TRBJ2-7|13|TRBV27
TGTGCCAGCAGGGCCGGGTCCGCGGGAGAGCAGTACTTC
CASRAGSAGEQYF
>.|TRBD1|TRBJ2-6|18|TRBV24-1
TGTGCCACCAGTGAGCCAGAAGGGACAGTGGCTGGGGCCAACGTCCTGACTTTC
CATSEPEGTVAGANVLTF
>once|.|TRBJ1-2|13|TRBV6-5
TGTGCCAGCAGTTACACAGCAGGGTTAGGCTACACCTTC
CASSYTAGLGYTF
>.|.|TRBJ2-5|13|TRBV5-4
TGTGCCAGCAGCCGTCGCCTAGAAGAGACCCAGTACTTC
CASSRRLEETQYF
>.|TRBD1|TRBJ1-2|14|TRBV7-3
TGTGCCAGCTCCCGGGACAGGGAGGGCTATGGCTACACCTTC
CASSRDREGYGYTF
>.|TRBD2|TRBJ2-7|14|TRBV7-2
TGTGCCAGCAGCTTGGGGACTAGCGGACTACGGCAGTACTTC
CASSLGTSGLRQYF
>once|.|TRBJ2-2|16|TRBV24-1
TGTGCCACCAGTGATCCCCAGGGGAGAATCACCGGGGAGCTGTTTTTT
CATSDPQGRITGELFF
>.|.|TRBJ1-4|15|TRBV25-1
TGTGCCAGCAGTGAACGGGGGGGAACTAATGAAAAACTGTTTTTT
CASSERGGTNEKLFF
>.|.|TRBJ1-4|15|TRBV9
TGTGCCAGCAGCGTCGACCCTGCGGCTAATGAAAAACTGTTTTTT
CASSVDPAANEKLFF
>.|.|TRBJ1-1|15|TRBV5-6
TGTGCCAGCAGCTTGACAGGGTCTAAGAACACTGAAGCTTTCTTT
CASSLTGSKNTEAFF
>.|TRBD1|TRBJ2-7|14|TRBV30
TGCGCCTGGAGTTCGAGGACAGGTACCTACGAGCAGTACTTC
CAWSSRTGTYEQYF
>.|TRBD1|TRBJ1-1|14|TRBV28
TGTGCCAGCAGCAGACAGGGGCGGCCTCTTGAAGCTTTCTTT
CASSRQGRPLEAFF
>.|.|TRBJ2-7|13|TRBV12-3/TRBV12-4
TGTGCCAGCAGTTACCTAAGCTCCTACGAGCAGTACTTC
CASSYLSSYEQYF
>.|TRBD1|TRBJ1-4|17|TRBV15
TGTGCCACCAGCAGAGGTCCGGGACAGGGGGAGGGTGAAAAACTGTTTTTT
CATSRGPGQGEGEKLFF
>.|TRBD1|TRBJ2-5|17|TRBV28
TGTGCCAGCAGTCCATATCGTCGACAGGGGGCTGGGGAGACCCAGTACTTC
CASSPYRRQGAGETQYF
>.|TRBD1|TRBJ2-5|13|TRBV14
TGTGCCAGCAGACTGACAGGGAAAGAGACCCAGTACTTC
CASRLTGKETQYF
>.|.|TRBJ1-1|11|TRBV7-2
TGTGCCAGCACCAGGGCAGGGGAGGCTTTCTTT
CASTRAGEAFF
>.|TRBD2|TRBJ2-7|14|TRBV28
TGTGCCAGCAGTCGCGGGGGGTCCACCTACGAGCAGTACTTC
CASSRGGSTYEQYF
>.|.|TRBJ2-1|15|TRBV7-2
TGTGCCAGCAGCTTAGCAGGAGGGGGAGGGAATGAGCAGTTCTTC
CASSLAGGGGNEQFF
>.|TRBD1|TRBJ1-1|14|TRBV6-5
TGTGCCAGCAGTCCGACAGGGACCCAGACTGAAGCTTTCTTT
CASSPTGTQTEAFF
>.|TRBD1|TRBJ2-7|17|TRBV5-1
TGCGCCAGCAGATCCCGCGGGGACAGGCCGTCCGGTAGCGAGCAGTACTTC
CASRSRGDRPSGSEQYF
>.|TRBD1|TRBJ1-3|14|TRBV7-8
TGTGCCAGCAGCGGTACAGGGGAAGGAAACACCATATATTTT
CASSGTGEGNTIYF
>.|TRBD1|TRBJ1-5|15|TRBV30
TGTGCCTGGAGCAGAGGGACAGGAGGTAATCAGCCCCAGCATTTT
CAWSRGTGGNQPQHF
>.|.|TRBJ2-7|14|TRBV19
TGTGCCAGTAGTCCGTCAGGGGGGTCCTACGAGCAGTACTTC
CASSPSGGSYEQYF
>.|.|TRBJ1-2|13|TRBV12-3/TRBV12-4
TGTGCCAGCGTGGCGGGTGGGGGAGGAGGCTACACCTTC
CASVAGGGGGYTF
>few|.|TRBJ2-1|14|TRBV19
TGTGCCACCGACGGACAGACCAGCTACAATGAGCAGTTCTTC
CATDGQTSYNEQFF
>.|TRBD2|TRBJ2-1|16|TRBV11-1
TGTGCCAGCAGCTTAGATGGCGGGAGGGCCCCCAATGAGCAGTTCTTC
CASSLDGGRAPNEQFF
>.|.|TRBJ2-3|17|TRBV7-7
TGTGCCAGCAGCTTAGTTGGGCTAACGGATAGCACAGATACGCAGTATTTT
CASSLVGLTDSTDTQYF
>.|.|TRBJ1-1|13|TRBV6-1
TGTGCCAGCAGTGAAGTTTCGGACAGTGAAGCTTTCTTT
CASSEVSDSEAFF
>.|.|TRBJ1-4|13|TRBV29-1
TGCAGCGTCGGGGGACCGAGTAATGAAAAACTGTTTTTT
CSVGGPSNEKLFF
>.|TRBD1|TRBJ1-1|14|TRBV19
TGTGCCAGTAGTAGGACAGGGTTGAACACTGAAGCTTTCTTT
CASSRTGLNTEAFF
>.|.|TRBJ2-3|15|TRBV7-7
TGTGCCAGCAGCCCCCGGGACTGGGGCACAGATACGCAGTATTTT
CASSPRDWGTDTQYF
>once|TRBD1|TRBJ1-1|15|TRBV6-5
TGTGCCAGCAGCCCCACAGGGGGTGGTGACACTGAAGCTTTCTTT
CASSPTGGGDTEAFF
>.|TRBD2|TRBJ2-7|16|TRBV4-2
TGTGCCAGCAGCCAAGATTTAACGGGGGGTGTCTACGAGCAGTACTTC
CASSQDLTGGVYEQYF